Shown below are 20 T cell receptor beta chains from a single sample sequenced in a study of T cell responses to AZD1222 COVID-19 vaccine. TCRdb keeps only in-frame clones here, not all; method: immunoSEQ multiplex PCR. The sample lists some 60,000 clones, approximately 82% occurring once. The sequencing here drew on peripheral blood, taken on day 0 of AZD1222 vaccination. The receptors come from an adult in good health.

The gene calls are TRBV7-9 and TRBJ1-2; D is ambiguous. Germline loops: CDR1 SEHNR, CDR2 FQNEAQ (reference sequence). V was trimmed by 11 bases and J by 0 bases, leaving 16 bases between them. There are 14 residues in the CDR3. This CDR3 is CAFLGGNANYGYTF. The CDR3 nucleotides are TGTGCCTTTCTTGGAGGGAACGCTAACTATGGCTACACCTTC.

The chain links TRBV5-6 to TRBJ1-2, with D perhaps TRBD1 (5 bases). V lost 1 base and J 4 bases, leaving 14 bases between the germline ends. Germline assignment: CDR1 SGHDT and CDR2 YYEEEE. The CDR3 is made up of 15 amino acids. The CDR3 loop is CASSLPDRPPYGYTF. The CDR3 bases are TGTGCCAGCAGCTTGCCCGACAGACCACCCTATGGCTACACCTTC.

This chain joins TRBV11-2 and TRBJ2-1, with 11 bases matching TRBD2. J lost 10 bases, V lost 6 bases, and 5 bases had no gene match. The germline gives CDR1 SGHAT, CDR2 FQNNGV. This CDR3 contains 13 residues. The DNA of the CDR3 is TGTGCCAGCAGGCCAAGACTAGCGGGAGAGCAGTTCTTC. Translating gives CASRPRLAGEQFF.

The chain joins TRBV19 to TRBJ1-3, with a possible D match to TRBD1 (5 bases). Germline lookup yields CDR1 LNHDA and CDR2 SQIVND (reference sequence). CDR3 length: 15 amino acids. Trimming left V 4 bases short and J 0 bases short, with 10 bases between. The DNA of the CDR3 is TGTGCCAGTAGTAGGGGCGAGAGCTCTGGAAACACCATATATTTT. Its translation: CASSRGESSGNTIYF.

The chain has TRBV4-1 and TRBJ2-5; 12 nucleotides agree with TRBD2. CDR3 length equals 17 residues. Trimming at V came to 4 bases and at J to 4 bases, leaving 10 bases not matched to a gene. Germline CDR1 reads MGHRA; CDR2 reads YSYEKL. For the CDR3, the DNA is TGCGCCAGCAGCCCATTCCCCCTAGCGGGAGGGCCAGAGACCCAGTACTTC. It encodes CASSPFPLAGGPETQYF.

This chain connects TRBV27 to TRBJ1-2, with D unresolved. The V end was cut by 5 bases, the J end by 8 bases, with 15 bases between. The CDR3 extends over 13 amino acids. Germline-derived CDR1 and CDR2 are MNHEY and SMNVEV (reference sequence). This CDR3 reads CASSIPGGRGYTF. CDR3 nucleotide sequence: TGTGCCAGCAGTATCCCGGGCGGTCGCGGCTACACCTTC.

CDR3 sequence (DNA): TGTGCCAGCAGCCCCTCCGGCAGGGGCGAGCAGTACTTC. It is translated as CASSPSGRGEQYF. V is TRBV11-2 and J is TRBJ2-7; tentatively, D is TRBD1 (6 bases). Germline-derived CDR1 and CDR2 are SGHAT and FQNNGV. The germline V and J ends were trimmed by 5 bases and 6 bases, with 14 bases remaining between them. The CDR3 contains 13 residues.

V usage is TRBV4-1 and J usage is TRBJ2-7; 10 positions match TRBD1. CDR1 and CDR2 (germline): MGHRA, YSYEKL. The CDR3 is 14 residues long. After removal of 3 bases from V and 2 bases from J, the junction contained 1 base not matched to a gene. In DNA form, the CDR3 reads TGCGCCAGCAGCCAGGGACAGGGGACCTACGAGCAGTACTTC. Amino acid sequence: CASSQGQGTYEQYF.

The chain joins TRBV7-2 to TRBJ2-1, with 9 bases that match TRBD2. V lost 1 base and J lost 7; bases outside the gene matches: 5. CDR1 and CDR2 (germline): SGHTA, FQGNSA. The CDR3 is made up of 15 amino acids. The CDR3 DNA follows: TGTGCCAGCAGCTTAGGGACTAGCGCACCAAATGAGCAGTTCTTC. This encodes CASSLGTSAPNEQFF.

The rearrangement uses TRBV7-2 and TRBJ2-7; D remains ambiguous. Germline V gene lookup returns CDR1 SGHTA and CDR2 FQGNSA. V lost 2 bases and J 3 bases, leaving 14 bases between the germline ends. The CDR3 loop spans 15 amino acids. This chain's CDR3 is CASSLSDGQFYEQYF. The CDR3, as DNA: TGTGCCAGCAGCTTATCGGACGGCCAGTTCTACGAGCAGTACTTC. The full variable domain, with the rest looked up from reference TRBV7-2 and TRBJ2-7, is GAGVSQSPSNKVTEKGKDVELRCDPISGHTALYWYRQSLGQGLEFLIYFQGNSAPDKSGLPSDRFSAERTGGSVSTLTIQRTQQEDSAVYLCASSLSDGQFYEQYFGPGTRLTVT.

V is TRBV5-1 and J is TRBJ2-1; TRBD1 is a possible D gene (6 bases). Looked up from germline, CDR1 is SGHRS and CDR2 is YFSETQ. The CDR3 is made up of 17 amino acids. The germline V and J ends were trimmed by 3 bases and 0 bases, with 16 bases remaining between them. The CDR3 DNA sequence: TGCGCCAGCAGCTCCGGACAGCTTCAGAGCTCCTACAATGAGCAGTTCTTC. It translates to CASSSGQLQSSYNEQFF. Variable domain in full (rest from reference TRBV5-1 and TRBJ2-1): KAGVTQTPRYLIKTRGQQVTLSCSPISGHRSVSWYQQTPGQGLQFLFEYFSETQRNKGNFPGRFSGRQFSNSRSEMNVSTLELGDSALYLCASSSGQLQSSYNEQFFGPGTRLTVL.

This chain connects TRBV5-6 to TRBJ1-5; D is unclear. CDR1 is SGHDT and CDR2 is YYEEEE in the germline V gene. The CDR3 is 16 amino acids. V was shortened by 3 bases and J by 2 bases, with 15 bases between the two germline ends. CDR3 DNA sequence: TGTGCCAGCAGCTCCTCCGGGTCATCCGGCAATCAGCCCCAGCATTTT. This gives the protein CASSSSGSSGNQPQHF.

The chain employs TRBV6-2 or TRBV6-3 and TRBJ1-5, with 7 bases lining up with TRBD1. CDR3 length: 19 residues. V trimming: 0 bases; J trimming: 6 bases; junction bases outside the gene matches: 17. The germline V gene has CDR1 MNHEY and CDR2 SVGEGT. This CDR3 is CASSYSIRDRAVWGQPQHF. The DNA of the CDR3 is TGTGCCAGCAGTTACTCTATCCGAGACAGGGCTGTATGGGGTCAGCCCCAGCATTTT.

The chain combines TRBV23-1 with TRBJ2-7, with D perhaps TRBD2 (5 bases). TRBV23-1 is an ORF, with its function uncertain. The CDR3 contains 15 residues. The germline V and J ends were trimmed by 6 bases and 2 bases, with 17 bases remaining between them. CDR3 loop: CASSPTRAGPYEQYF. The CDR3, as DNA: TGCGCCAGCAGCCCGACGAGGGCGGGTCCCTACGAGCAGTACTTC.

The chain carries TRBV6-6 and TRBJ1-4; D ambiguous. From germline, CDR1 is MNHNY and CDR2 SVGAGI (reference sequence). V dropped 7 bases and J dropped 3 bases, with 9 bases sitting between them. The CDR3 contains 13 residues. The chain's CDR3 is CASTLPPNEKLFF. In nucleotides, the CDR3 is TGTGCCAGCACCCTCCCCCCTAATGAAAAACTGTTTTTT.

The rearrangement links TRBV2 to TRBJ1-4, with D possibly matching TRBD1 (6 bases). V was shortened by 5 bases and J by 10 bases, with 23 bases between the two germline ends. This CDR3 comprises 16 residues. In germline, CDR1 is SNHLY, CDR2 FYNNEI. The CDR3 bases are TGTGCCAGCAGTTATCATACCGGGACAAGCGGCGGAAAACTGTTTTTT. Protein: CASSYHTGTSGGKLFF.

CDR3 sequence reads: CASRWQVSGNYGYTF. In DNA form, the CDR3 reads TGTGCCAGCAGGTGGCAGGTCTCAGGGAACTATGGCTACACCTTC. The chain couples TRBV5-4 to TRBJ1-2, with a possible D match to TRBD1 (5 bases). V gave up 5 bases and J gave up 2 bases, with 16 bases separating them. Germline V CDR1 and CDR2: SGHNT, YYREEE (reference sequence). The CDR3 runs 15 residues.

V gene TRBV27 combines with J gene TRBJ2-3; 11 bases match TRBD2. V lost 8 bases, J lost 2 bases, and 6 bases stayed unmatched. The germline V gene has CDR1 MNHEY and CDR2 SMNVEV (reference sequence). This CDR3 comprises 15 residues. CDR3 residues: CASRLLAGVTDTQYF. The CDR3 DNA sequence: TGTGCCAGCCGACTACTAGCGGGAGTCACAGATACGCAGTATTTT.

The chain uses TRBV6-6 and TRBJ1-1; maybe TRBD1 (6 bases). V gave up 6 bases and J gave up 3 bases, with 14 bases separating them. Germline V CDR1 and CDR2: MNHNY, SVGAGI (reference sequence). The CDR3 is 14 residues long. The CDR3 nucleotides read TGTGCCAGCAGCCTACAGGGATTGTACACTGAAGCTTTCTTT. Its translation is CASSLQGLYTEAFF.

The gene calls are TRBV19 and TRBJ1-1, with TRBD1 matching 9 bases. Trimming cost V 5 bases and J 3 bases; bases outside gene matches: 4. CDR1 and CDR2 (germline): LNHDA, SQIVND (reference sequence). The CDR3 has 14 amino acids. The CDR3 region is CASSPGQGHTEAFF. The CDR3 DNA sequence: TGTGCCAGTAGTCCGGGACAGGGACACACTGAAGCTTTCTTT.